These 26 T cell receptor beta chains originate from one sample sequenced in a study of cytomegalovirus exposure and HLA in healthy donors. 13 Jbeta primers and 60 Vbeta primers were used for the PCR. TCRdb's copy holds only in-frame clones and misses some; the assay was immunoSEQ multiplex PCR. The table lists tens of thousands of clones, less than 80% of them singletons. Specimen: PBMCs. These receptors were taken from a man aged 60-69 years in good health and CMV-seropositive.

The chain has TRBV11-2 and TRBJ2-5; possibly TRBD2 for D (6 bases). Looked up from germline, CDR1 is SGHAT and CDR2 is FQNNGV. Between the trimmed V and J ends, which lost 5 bases and 1 base, there was a span of 17 bases. CDR3 length: 16 residues. CDR3 sequence: CASSLGFVGSQETQYF. CDR3 DNA sequence: TGTGCCAGCAGCCTAGGTTTTGTCGGGAGCCAAGAGACCCAGTACTTC.

The chain recombines TRBV5-4 with TRBJ2-1; TRBD1 matches 7 bases. There are 15 residues in the CDR3. V lost 4 bases to trimming and J lost 2 bases; unmatched junction nucleotides: 6. Germline V CDR1 and CDR2: SGHNT, YYREEE (reference sequence). The CDR3 sequence: CASSKDRDAYNEQFF. The CDR3 region has the DNA TGTGCCAGCAGCAAAGACAGGGATGCCTACAATGAGCAGTTCTTC.

The V and J genes are TRBV6-5 and TRBJ1-5, with D unresolved. V lost 5 bases, J lost 1 base, and 9 bases lay in between. This CDR3 comprises 14 residues. Germline CDR1 MNHEY, CDR2 SVGAGI. CDR3 sequence: CASSKMESNQPQHF. DNA for the CDR3: TGTGCCAGCAGTAAAATGGAGAGCAATCAGCCCCAGCATTTT.

V and J are TRBV7-8 and TRBJ1-3; no reliable D call. The germline CDR1 and CDR2 sequences are SGHVS and FQNEAQ. Trimming removed 0 bases from V and 0 bases from J, with 12 bases in between. The CDR3 covers 17 residues. The CDR3 sequence: CASSLALVGSSGNTIYF. CDR3 nucleotides: TGTGCCAGCAGCTTAGCCCTCGTCGGGAGCTCTGGAAACACCATATATTTT.

The chain has TRBV7-9 and TRBJ1-5, with TRBD1 as a possible D gene (6 bases). Between the trimmed V and J ends, which lost 2 bases and 5 bases, there was a span of 7 bases. Germline V gene data show CDR1 as SEHNR and CDR2 as FQNEAQ (reference sequence). The CDR3 has 13 residues. This CDR3 reads CASSLSGDQPQHF. As DNA, the CDR3 is TGTGCCAGCAGCTTATCAGGGGATCAGCCCCAGCATTTT. The full variable domain, its missing parts supplied by reference TRBV7-9 and TRBJ1-5, is DTGVSQNPRHKITKRGQNVTFRCDPISEHNRLYWYRQTLGQGPEFLTYFQNEAQLEKSRLLSDRFSAERPKGSFSTLEIQRTEQGDSAMYLCASSLSGDQPQHFGDGTRLSIL.

The rearrangement links TRBV27 to TRBJ2-7; 7 bases agree with TRBD2. V was clipped by 3 bases and J by 3 bases; unmatched bases: 5. The germline V gene has CDR1 MNHEY and CDR2 SMNVEV (reference sequence). The CDR3 length is 14 residues. The CDR3 DNA reads TGTGCCAGCAGTTTGGGGGGGACCCTCTACGAGCAGTACTTC. This translates into CASSLGGTLYEQYF.

J is TRBJ2-1 and V is TRBV6-1, with D hard to call. The germline V and J ends were trimmed by 8 bases and 0 bases, with 11 bases remaining between them. Germline CDR1 MNHNS, CDR2 SASEGT. This CDR3 comprises 14 residues. The CDR3 loop is CASVPPGSYNEQFF. The CDR3 region has the DNA TGTGCCAGCGTTCCCCCGGGCTCCTACAATGAGCAGTTCTTC.

In its sample, this clone was seen a few times. The J gene is TRBJ1-2, the V gene TRBV20-1, with D hard to call. The CDR3 extends over 10 amino acids. From germline, CDR1 is DFQATT and CDR2 SNEGSKA (reference sequence). The CDR3 DNA reads TGCACCACCGGTAACTATGGCTACACCTTC. Its protein product is CTTGNYGYTF.

This chain joins TRBV11-3 and TRBJ1-2; 7 positions match TRBD1. Germline CDR1 is SGHNT and CDR2 is YENEEA. This CDR3 contains 12 residues. V lost 4 bases to trimming and J lost 8 bases; unmatched junction nucleotides: 4. The CDR3 region has the DNA TGTGCCAGCAGCTCGGACAGGAGAGGCTACACCTTC. This gives the protein CASSSDRRGYTF.

The V and J genes are TRBV18 and TRBJ2-7; no reliable D call. CDR3 length: 13 residues. Germline V CDR1 and CDR2: KGHSH, LQKENI. The V and J ends lost 1 base and 2 bases respectively, with 6 bases between them. CDR3 residues: CASSPQQTYEQYF. The CDR3 DNA reads as TGTGCCAGCTCACCACAGCAAACCTACGAGCAGTACTTC.

The chain is built from TRBV5-1 and TRBJ1-1; TRBD1 is a possible D gene (6 bases). V dropped 0 bases and J dropped 4 bases, with 13 bases sitting between them. Germline V gene data show CDR1 as SGHRS and CDR2 as YFSETQ. The CDR3 covers 15 residues. CDR3 bases: TGCGCCAGCAGCTTGGATCTGGGGGCGCCCACTGAAGCTTTCTTT. Amino acid sequence: CASSLDLGAPTEAFF. Using reference TRBV5-1 and TRBJ1-1 for the parts outside the CDR3, the full variable domain is KAGVTQTPRYLIKTRGQQVTLSCSPISGHRSVSWYQQTPGQGLQFLFEYFSETQRNKGNFPGRFSGRQFSNSRSEMNVSTLELGDSALYLCASSLDLGAPTEAFFGQGTRLTVV.

The rearrangement uses TRBV5-1 and TRBJ1-1; tentative D call: TRBD1 (5 bases). Per germline, CDR1 SGHRS and CDR2 YFSETQ. The CDR3 runs 14 residues. The germline V and J ends were trimmed by 3 bases and 4 bases, with 13 bases remaining between them. Here the CDR3 reads CASSSGVGGTEAFF. CDR3 DNA sequence: TGCGCCAGCAGCTCGGGGGTCGGGGGCACTGAAGCTTTCTTT.

This sequence joins TRBV29-1 and TRBJ1-1; TRBD1 might be the D (5 bases). Trimming removed 3 bases at V and 6 bases at J, with 8 bases between. The CDR3 runs to 11 residues. Germline assignment: CDR1 SQVTM and CDR2 ANQGSEA. The CDR3 protein is CSVEGGAEAFF. CDR3 nucleotides: TGCAGCGTTGAGGGAGGGGCTGAAGCTTTCTTT.

V is TRBV7-6 and J is TRBJ2-3; D unclear. Germline loops: CDR1 SGHVS, CDR2 FNYEAQ. The CDR3 is made up of 15 amino acids. V lost 6 bases and J 3 bases, leaving 16 bases between the germline ends. This chain's CDR3 is CASRKGPQRTDTQYF. The CDR3 DNA sequence: TGTGCCAGCAGAAAAGGCCCACAGAGAACAGATACGCAGTATTTT.

V gene TRBV9 combines with J gene TRBJ1-6; D is undetermined. Germline values: CDR1 SGDLS, CDR2 YYNGEE. Between the trimmed V and J ends, which lost 4 bases and 9 bases, there was a span of 17 bases. The CDR3 length is 15 residues. Here the CDR3 DNA reads TGTGCCAGCAGCTCGGGGAACTTTCGGGGTTCACCCCTCCACTTT. As protein: CASSSGNFRGSPLHF.

CDR3 residues: CATSGGGHSTDTQYF. The CDR3 DNA reads as TGTGCCACCTCTGGCGGGGGCCATAGCACAGATACGCAGTATTTT. The V and J genes are TRBV2 and TRBJ2-3; TRBD2 might be the D (7 bases). V was clipped by 10 bases and J by 0 bases, with 17 bases between them. The CDR3 contains 15 residues. Germline loops: CDR1 SNHLY, CDR2 FYNNEI. The variable domain in full, completed from reference TRBV2 and TRBJ2-3, reads EPEVTQTPSHQVTQMGQEVILRCVPISNHLYFYWYRQILGQKVEFLVSFYNNEISEKSEIFDDQFSVERPDGSNFTLKIRSTKLEDSAMYFCATSGGGHSTDTQYFGPGTRLTVL.

The rearrangement links TRBV5-5 to TRBJ2-1, with 14 bases matching TRBD2. The junction had 3 bases not matched to a gene; V was cut back by 4 bases and J by 6 bases. Germline V gives CDR1 SGHKS, CDR2 YYEKEE (reference sequence). CDR3 length: 15 amino acids. CDR3 nucleotides: TGTGCCAGCAGCCAGACTAGCGGGAGGGCCAATGAGCAGTTCTTC. This translates into CASSQTSGRANEQFF. The variable domain in full, completed from reference TRBV5-5 and TRBJ2-1, reads DAGVTQSPTHLIKTRGQQVTLRCSPISGHKSVSWYQQVLGQGPQFIFQYYEKEERGRGNFPDRFSARQFPNYSSELNVNALLLGDSALYLCASSQTSGRANEQFFGPGTRLTVL.

This chain uses TRBV4-1 with TRBJ1-2, with D hard to call. Per germline, CDR1 MGHRA and CDR2 YSYEKL. There are 16 residues in the CDR3. V gave up 0 bases and J gave up 6 bases, with 17 bases separating them. The CDR3 region has the DNA TGCGCCAGCAGCCAAGACCCCCTGGACTTGAGGAATGGCTACACCTTC. Protein product: CASSQDPLDLRNGYTF.

The genes are TRBV6-5 and TRBJ2-5; D may be TRBD1 (5 bases). Trimming took off 2 bases at V and 8 bases at J, with 15 bases between the two ends. The CDR3 spans 14 residues. Germline V CDR1 and CDR2: MNHEY, SVGAGI. Here the CDR3 reads CASSYGTDKYTQYF. The DNA of the CDR3 is TGTGCCAGCAGTTACGGCACGGACAAATACACCCAGTACTTC.

This chain connects TRBV9 to TRBJ2-4; TRBD2 matches at 11 bases. The V gene end was trimmed by 0 bases and the J gene end by 5 bases; junction bases not matched to a gene: 7. Germline V gene data show CDR1 as SGDLS and CDR2 as YYNGEE. CDR3 length: 17 residues. The CDR3 DNA reads TGTGCCAGCAGCGTAGACCTTAGCGGGAGGGGGGAAAACATTCAGTACTTC. Translation gives CASSVDLSGRGENIQYF.

The V gene is TRBV10-1, the J gene TRBJ1-1; D uncertain. Germline V gene sequence: CDR1 WNHNN, CDR2 SYGVQD (reference sequence). Trimming cost V 0 bases and J 8 bases, with 13 bases left between them. The CDR3 runs to 14 residues. The CDR3 spells CASSESGGKGEAFF. The CDR3 coding sequence is TGCGCCAGCAGTGAGTCGGGAGGGAAGGGAGAAGCTTTCTTT.

A word on this clone: The junction departs from the called germline gene at one end, perhaps through a read error. This CDR3 is also generated by other DNA sequences in the sample. V usage is TRBV7-9 and J usage is TRBJ2-5, with TRBD2 matching 7 bases. CDR1 SEHNR and CDR2 FQNEAQ come from the germline V gene (reference sequence). The CDR3 has 16 residues. The CDR3: CSSSLESGAIQETQYF. The CDR3 DNA reads TGTTCCAGCAGCTTAGAGAGCGGGGCCATCCAAGAGACTCAGTACTTC.

Only a few counts were recorded for this clone. The rearrangement uses TRBV5-1 and TRBJ2-5, with D perhaps TRBD2 (5 bases). From germline, CDR1 is SGHRS and CDR2 YFSETQ. The length of the CDR3 is 13 residues. V was trimmed by 7 bases and J by 2 bases, leaving 12 bases between them. The DNA for the CDR3 is TGCGCCAGCTGGGAGCAGCCTCAAGAGACCCAGTACTTC. Protein sequence: CASWEQPQETQYF. Full variable domain (outside the CDR3, taken from reference TRBV5-1 and TRBJ2-5): KAGVTQTPRYLIKTRGQQVTLSCSPISGHRSVSWYQQTPGQGLQFLFEYFSETQRNKGNFPGRFSGRQFSNSRSEMNVSTLELGDSALYLCASWEQPQETQYFGPGTRLLVL.

This sequence joins TRBV7-8 and TRBJ1-1; TRBD1 is a possible D gene (5 bases). V was pared by 4 bases and J by 2 bases, with 11 bases between. There are 14 residues in the CDR3. Germline V CDR1 and CDR2: SGHVS, FQNEAQ. This CDR3 is CASSSDSFNTEAFF. The DNA for the CDR3 is TGTGCCAGCAGCTCTGACAGCTTTAACACTGAAGCTTTCTTT.

This chain joins TRBV5-4 and TRBJ2-7; tentatively, D is TRBD2 (6 bases). Trimming pared 5 bases from V and 4 bases from J, leaving 19 bases between. Per germline, CDR1 SGHNT and CDR2 YYREEE (reference sequence). This CDR3 spans 15 amino acids. CDR3 region: CASSPNRDSDYEQYF. In nucleotides, the CDR3 is TGTGCCAGCAGTCCTAACCGGGACTCAGATTACGAGCAGTACTTC.

This clone was found a few times. The chain combines TRBV10-2 with TRBJ2-7, with a weak D call TRBD2 (6 bases). The CDR3 loop spans 14 amino acids. The V gene lost 4 bases and the J gene lost 6 bases, with 16 bases spanning the gap. CDR1 WSHSY and CDR2 SAAADI come from the germline V gene. The CDR3 DNA sequence: TGCGCCAGCAGTGGGGGAGGTGAAGTTACCGAGCAGTACTTC. Protein sequence: CASSGGGEVTEQYF.